A selection of T cell receptor beta chains follows, all from one sample in a study of T cells in Graves' hyperthyroidism and ophthalmopathy. Using its own MiXCR run on the multiplex PCR reads, TCRdb lists one record per CDR3 protein. The profile shows 550,000 to 650,000 distinct CDR3 sequences, more than 11% of them singletons. The sequencing input was blood. The receptors come from a woman aged 25 to 39 with Graves' hyperthyroidism that later progressed to Graves' ophthalmopathy. Each CDR3 is given with its conserved first and last residue.

J gene,V gene,CDR3 protein
TRBJ2-1,TRBV7-3,CASSLTRTSGSVDEQFF
TRBJ2-3,TRBV2,CASSSMYRIDTQYF
TRBJ1-2,TRBV4-1,CASSQPRDRNSYGYTF
TRBJ1-1,TRBV24-1,CATSSRGAPEAFF
TRBJ1-5,TRBV25-1,CASSEPGDNQPQHF
TRBJ1-1,TRBV12-5,CASGLETKAEAFF
TRBJ2-1,TRBV5-6,CASSLLTSYNEQFF
TRBJ1-2,TRBV6-1,CASRDRRNYGYTF
TRBJ1-1,TRBV20-1,CSAREPGGHTEAFF
TRBJ1-1,TRBV24-1,CATSVGKNTEAFF
TRBJ2-7,TRBV6-1,CASSEGGVSYEQYF
TRBJ2-7,TRBV6-2/TRBV6-3,CASLGYYEQYF
TRBJ1-2,TRBV7-2,CASSEATGTAYGYTF
TRBJ2-1,TRBV30,CAWSVKNEQFF
TRBJ2-1,TRBV19,CASRGSGGSGEQFF
TRBJ1-6,TRBV10-3,CAIGQGGNSPLHF
TRBJ2-1,TRBV20-1,CSARDRLAGGGDEQFF
TRBJ1-1,TRBV30,CAWSLGGLSNTEAFF
TRBJ2-1,TRBV12-3/TRBV12-4,CASSLPTQLNEQFF
TRBJ1-4,TRBV18,CASSPRPEGRGSEKLVF
TRBJ2-3,TRBV28,CASSSTSEADTQYF
TRBJ2-7,TRBV5-6,CTSSLSTGIASYEQYF
TRBJ1-1,TRBV29-1,CSVGRQNTEAFF
TRBJ2-1,TRBV12-3/TRBV12-4,CASSLSTSGTNEQFF
TRBJ2-2,TRBV28,CASRRVASGNTGELFF
TRBJ2-7,TRBV19,CASSPRVFSSSYEQYF
TRBJ2-3,TRBV6-9,CASRLAGAGGDTQYF
TRBJ2-2,TRBV20-1,CSAGQENTGELFF
TRBJ2-7,TRBV30,CTWSATGQTYEQYF
TRBJ1-5,TRBV28,CASSWGQSVQFHF
TRBJ2-1,TRBV12-3/TRBV12-4,CASSLISGRANEQFF
TRBJ2-1,TRBV29-1,CSVEDGQGLYNEQFF
TRBJ2-3,TRBV28,CARRSGATDTQYF
TRBJ1-6,TRBV27,CASSFSTGYNSPLHF
TRBJ2-5,TRBV14,CASSQLAGDLETQYF
TRBJ1-1,TRBV5-8,CASSNPGTANTEAFF
TRBJ2-1,TRBV6-2/TRBV6-3,CASTHDGGWGNEQFF
TRBJ1-1,TRBV27,CASSLQGLGVATEAFF
TRBJ2-3,TRBV5-1,CASSSNYLTDTQYF
TRBJ2-7,TRBV7-8,CASSLPRGRTDTYDEQYF
TRBJ2-1,TRBV20-1,CSARGLDGADNEQFF
TRBJ2-5,TRBV18,CASSTDRNQETQYF
TRBJ2-1,TRBV4-1,CASSHILRANNEQFF
TRBJ2-1,TRBV19,CASSMGLSYNEQFF
TRBJ1-2,TRBV2,CASSETFRREDYGYTF
TRBJ1-2,TRBV6-2/TRBV6-3,CASSYSPTGEPYGYTF
TRBJ1-2,TRBV27,CASSFGQGLYGYTF
TRBJ2-2,TRBV20-1,CSARPSLNTGELFF
TRBJ2-6,TRBV6-1,CASRRPGSGANVLTF